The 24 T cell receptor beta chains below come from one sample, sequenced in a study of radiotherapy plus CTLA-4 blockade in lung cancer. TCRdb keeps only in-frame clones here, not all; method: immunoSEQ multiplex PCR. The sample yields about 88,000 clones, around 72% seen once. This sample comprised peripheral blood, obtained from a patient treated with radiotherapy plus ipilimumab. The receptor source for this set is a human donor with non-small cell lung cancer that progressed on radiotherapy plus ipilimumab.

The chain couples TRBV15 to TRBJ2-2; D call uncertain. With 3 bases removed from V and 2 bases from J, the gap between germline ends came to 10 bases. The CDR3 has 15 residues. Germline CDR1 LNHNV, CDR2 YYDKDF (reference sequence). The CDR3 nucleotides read TGTGCCACCAGCAGGGGCCGACACAACACCGGGGAGCTGTTTTTT. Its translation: CATSRGRHNTGELFF. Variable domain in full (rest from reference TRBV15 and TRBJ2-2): DAMVIQNPRYQVTQFGKPVTLSCSQTLNHNVMYWYQQKSSQAPKLLFHYYDKDFNNEADTPDNFQSRRPNTSFCFLDIRSPGLGDTAMYLCATSRGRHNTGELFFGEGSRLTVL.

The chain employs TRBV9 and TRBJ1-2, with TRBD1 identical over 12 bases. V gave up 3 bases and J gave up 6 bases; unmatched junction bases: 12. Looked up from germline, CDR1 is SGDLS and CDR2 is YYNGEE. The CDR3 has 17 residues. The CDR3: CASSAPGQGANGDGYTF. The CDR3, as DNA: TGTGCCAGCAGCGCACCGGGACAGGGGGCAAATGGGGATGGCTACACCTTC.

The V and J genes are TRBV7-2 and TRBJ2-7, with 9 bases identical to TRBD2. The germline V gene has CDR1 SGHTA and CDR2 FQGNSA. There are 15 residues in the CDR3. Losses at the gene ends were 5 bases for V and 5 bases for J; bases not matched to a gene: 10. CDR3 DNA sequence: TGTGCCAGCAGCCCGCGGGGGGGCGGAATCCACGAGCAGTACTTC. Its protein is CASSPRGGGIHEQYF.

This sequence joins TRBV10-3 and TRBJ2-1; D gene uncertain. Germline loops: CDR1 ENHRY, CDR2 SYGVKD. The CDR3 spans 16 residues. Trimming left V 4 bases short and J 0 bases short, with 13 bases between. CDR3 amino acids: CAISGKGQSSYNEQFF. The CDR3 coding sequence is TGTGCCATCAGTGGAAAGGGCCAGAGCTCCTACAATGAGCAGTTCTTC.

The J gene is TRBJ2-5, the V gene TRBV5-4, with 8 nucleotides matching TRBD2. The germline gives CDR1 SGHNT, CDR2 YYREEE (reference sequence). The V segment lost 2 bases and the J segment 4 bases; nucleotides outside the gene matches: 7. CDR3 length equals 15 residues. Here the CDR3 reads CASSFGGGLRETQYF. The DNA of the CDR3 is TGTGCCAGCAGCTTCGGCGGGGGGTTGAGAGAGACCCAGTACTTC.

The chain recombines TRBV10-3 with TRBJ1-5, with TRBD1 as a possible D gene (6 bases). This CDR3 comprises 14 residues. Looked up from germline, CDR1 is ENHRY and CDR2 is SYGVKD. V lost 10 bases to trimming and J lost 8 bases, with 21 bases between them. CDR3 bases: TGTGCCAGCGCTTACCAACAGGGAGAGGAGCCCCAGCATTTT. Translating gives CASAYQQGEEPQHF.

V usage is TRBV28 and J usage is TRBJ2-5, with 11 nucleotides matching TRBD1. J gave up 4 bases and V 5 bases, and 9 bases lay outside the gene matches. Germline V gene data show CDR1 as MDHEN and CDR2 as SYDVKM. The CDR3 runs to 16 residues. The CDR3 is CASSKPGQGVRETQYF. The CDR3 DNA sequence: TGTGCCAGCAGTAAACCGGGACAGGGGGTCCGAGAGACCCAGTACTTC.

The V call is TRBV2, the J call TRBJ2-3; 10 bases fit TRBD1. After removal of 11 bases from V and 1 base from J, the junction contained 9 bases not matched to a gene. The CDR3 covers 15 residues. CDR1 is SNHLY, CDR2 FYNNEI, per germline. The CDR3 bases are TGTGCCCTCTCTAAGGGGACAGGGGGCACAGATACGCAGTATTTT. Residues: CALSKGTGGTDTQYF. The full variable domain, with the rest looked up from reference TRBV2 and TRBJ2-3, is EPEVTQTPSHQVTQMGQEVILRCVPISNHLYFYWYRQILGQKVEFLVSFYNNEISEKSEIFDDQFSVERPDGSNFTLKIRSTKLEDSAMYFCALSKGTGGTDTQYFGPGTRLTVL.

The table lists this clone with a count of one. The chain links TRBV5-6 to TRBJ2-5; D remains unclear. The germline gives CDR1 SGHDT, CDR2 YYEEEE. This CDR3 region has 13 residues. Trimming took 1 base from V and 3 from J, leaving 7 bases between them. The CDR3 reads CASSLIAEETQYF. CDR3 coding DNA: TGTGCCAGCAGCTTGATCGCAGAAGAGACCCAGTACTTC.

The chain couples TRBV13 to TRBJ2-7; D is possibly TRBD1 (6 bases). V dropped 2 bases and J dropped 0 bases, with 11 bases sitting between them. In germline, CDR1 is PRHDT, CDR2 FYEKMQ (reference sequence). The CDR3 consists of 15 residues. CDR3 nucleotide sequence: TGTGCCAGCAGCTTAAACAGGGCTAGCTCCTACGAGCAGTACTTC. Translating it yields CASSLNRASSYEQYF.

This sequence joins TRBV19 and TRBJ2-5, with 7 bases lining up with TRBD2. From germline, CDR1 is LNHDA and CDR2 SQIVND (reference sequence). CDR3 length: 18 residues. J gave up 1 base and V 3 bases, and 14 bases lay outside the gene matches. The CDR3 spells CASSIPGLAGSGQETQYF. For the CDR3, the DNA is TGTGCCAGTAGTATCCCTGGGTTAGCGGGTAGCGGCCAAGAGACCCAGTACTTC.

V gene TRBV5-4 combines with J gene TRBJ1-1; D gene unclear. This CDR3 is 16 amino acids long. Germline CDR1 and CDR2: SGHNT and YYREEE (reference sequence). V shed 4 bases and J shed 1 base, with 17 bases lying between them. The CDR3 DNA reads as TGTGCCAGCAGCCCCCAAAGAAATTCGGGGAACACTGAAGCTTTCTTT. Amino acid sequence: CASSPQRNSGNTEAFF. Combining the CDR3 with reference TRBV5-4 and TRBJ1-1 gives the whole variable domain ETGVTQSPTHLIKTRGQQVTLRCSSQSGHNTVSWYQQALGQGPQFIFQYYREEENGRGNFPPRFSGLQFPNYSSELNVNALELDDSALYLCASSPQRNSGNTEAFFGQGTRLTVV.

The CDR3 loop is CASSTITREKLFF. The CDR3 region has the DNA TGTGCCAGCAGTACGATCACTCGGGAAAAACTGTTTTTT. J is TRBJ1-4 and V is TRBV28; D ambiguous. Per germline, CDR1 MDHEN and CDR2 SYDVKM. This CDR3 region has 13 residues. Trimming took off 5 bases at V and 8 bases at J, with 12 bases between the two ends.

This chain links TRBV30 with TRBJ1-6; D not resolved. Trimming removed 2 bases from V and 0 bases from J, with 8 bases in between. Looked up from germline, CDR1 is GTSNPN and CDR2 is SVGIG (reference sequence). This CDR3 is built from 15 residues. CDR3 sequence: CAWSYPGSYNSPLHF. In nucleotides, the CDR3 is TGTGCCTGGAGTTATCCAGGCTCCTATAATTCACCCCTCCACTTT.

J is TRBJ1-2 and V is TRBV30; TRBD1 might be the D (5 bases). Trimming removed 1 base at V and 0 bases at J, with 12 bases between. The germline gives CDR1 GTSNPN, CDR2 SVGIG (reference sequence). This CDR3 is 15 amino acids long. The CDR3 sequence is CAWSASRGSNYGYTF. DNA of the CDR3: TGTGCCTGGAGTGCCTCGCGGGGGTCTAACTATGGCTACACCTTC. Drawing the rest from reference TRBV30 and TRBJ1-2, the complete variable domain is SQTIHQWPATLVQPVGSPLSLECTVEGTSNPNLYWYRQAAGRGLQLLFYSVGIGQISSEVPQNLSASRPQDRQFILSSKKLLLSDSGFYLCAWSASRGSNYGYTFGSGTRLTVV.

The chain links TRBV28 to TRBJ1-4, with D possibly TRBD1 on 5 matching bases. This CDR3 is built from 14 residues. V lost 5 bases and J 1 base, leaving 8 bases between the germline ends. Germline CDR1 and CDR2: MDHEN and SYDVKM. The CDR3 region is CASSAGGTNEKLFF. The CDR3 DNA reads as TGTGCCAGCAGTGCGGGGGGAACTAATGAAAAACTGTTTTTT. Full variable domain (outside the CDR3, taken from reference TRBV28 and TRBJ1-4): DVKVTQSSRYLVKRTGEKVFLECVQDMDHENMFWYRQDPGLGLRLIYFSYDVKMKEKGDIPEGYSVSREKKERFSLILESASTNQTSMYLCASSAGGTNEKLFFGSGTQLSVL.

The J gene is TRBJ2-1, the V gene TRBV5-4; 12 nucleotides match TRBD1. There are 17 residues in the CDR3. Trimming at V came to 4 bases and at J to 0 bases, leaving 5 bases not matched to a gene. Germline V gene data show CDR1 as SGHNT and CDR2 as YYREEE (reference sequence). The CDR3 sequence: CASSGGQGAGSYNEQFF. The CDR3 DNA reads TGTGCCAGCAGCGGGGGACAGGGGGCGGGCTCCTACAATGAGCAGTTCTTC. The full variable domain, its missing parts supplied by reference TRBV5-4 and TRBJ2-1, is ETGVTQSPTHLIKTRGQQVTLRCSSQSGHNTVSWYQQALGQGPQFIFQYYREEENGRGNFPPRFSGLQFPNYSSELNVNALELDDSALYLCASSGGQGAGSYNEQFFGPGTRLTVL.

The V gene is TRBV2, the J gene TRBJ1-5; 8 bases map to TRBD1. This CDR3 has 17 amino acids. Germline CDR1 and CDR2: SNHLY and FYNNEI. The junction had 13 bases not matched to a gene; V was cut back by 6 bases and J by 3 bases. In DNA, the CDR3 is TGTGCCAGCAGCGAGGGGGGTGGGACAGGCCTCAATCAGCCCCAGCATTTT. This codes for CASSEGGGTGLNQPQHF.

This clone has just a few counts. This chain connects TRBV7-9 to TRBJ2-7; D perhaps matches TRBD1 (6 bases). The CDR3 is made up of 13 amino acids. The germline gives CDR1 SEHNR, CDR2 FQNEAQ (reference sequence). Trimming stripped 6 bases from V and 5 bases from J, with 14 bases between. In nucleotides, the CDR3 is TGTGCCAGCAGTCCGAATTCAGGGGACGAGCAGTACTTC. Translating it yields CASSPNSGDEQYF.

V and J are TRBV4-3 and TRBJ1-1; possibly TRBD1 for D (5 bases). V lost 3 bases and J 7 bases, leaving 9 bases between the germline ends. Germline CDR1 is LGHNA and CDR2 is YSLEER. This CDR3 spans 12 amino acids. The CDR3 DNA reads TGCGCCAGCAGCCAGGACATGCTTGAAGCTTTCTTT. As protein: CASSQDMLEAFF.

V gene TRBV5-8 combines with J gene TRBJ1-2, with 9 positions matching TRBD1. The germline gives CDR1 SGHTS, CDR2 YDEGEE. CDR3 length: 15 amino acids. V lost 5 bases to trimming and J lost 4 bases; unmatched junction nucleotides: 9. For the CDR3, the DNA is TGTGCCAGCAGTTTACTAGGACAGGGGACCTATGGCTACACCTTC. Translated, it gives CASSLLGQGTYGYTF. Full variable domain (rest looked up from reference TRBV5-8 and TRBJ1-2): EAGVTQSPTHLIKTRGQQATLRCSPISGHTSVYWYQQALGLGLQFLLWYDEGEERNRGNFPPRFSGRQFPNYSSELNVNALELEDSALYLCASSLLGQGTYGYTFGSGTRLTVV.

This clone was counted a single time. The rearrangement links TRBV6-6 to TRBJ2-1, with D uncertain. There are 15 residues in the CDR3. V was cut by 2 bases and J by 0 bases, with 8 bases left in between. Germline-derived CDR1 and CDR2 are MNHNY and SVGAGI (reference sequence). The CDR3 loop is CASSYGPSSYNEQFF. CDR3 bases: TGTGCCAGCAGTTACGGCCCCAGCTCCTACAATGAGCAGTTCTTC.

As DNA, the CDR3 is TGTGCCAGCAGCTCCGGACGGTACACTGAAGCTTTCTTT. The encoded protein is CASSSGRYTEAFF. The V and J genes are TRBV5-4 and TRBJ1-1, with D uncertain. Between the trimmed V and J ends, which lost 3 bases and 3 bases, there was a span of 9 bases. In germline, CDR1 is SGHNT, CDR2 YYREEE (reference sequence). This CDR3 contains 13 residues.

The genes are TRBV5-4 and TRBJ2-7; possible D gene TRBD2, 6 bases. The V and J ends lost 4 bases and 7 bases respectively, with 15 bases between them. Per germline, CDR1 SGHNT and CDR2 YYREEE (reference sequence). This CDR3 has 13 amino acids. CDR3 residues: CASSGGELREQYF. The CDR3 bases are TGTGCCAGCAGCGGCGGGGAACTGAGGGAGCAGTACTTC.